This note documents a single T cell receptor beta chain sequence. These data come from a study of T cells expressing NK-cell markers. Study overall: One of the eight sequenced donors was seronegative, whereas the other seven were HCMV-seropositive.

The V gene's germline CDR1 is SEHNR and CDR2 FQNEAQ (reference sequence). The CDR3 is made up of 14 amino acids. For TCR beta, cDNA was produced by 5'RACE template switching with UMIs. TCRdb re-called the 5' RACE reads; one entry per CDR3 protein, DNA not given. The record lists over 100,000 distinct CDR3 sequences, of which the ten most abundant hold around 18%. The sample was blood T cells: a sorted CD56 or NKG2C T cell subset, CD4+ or CD8+ T cells, or bulk PBMC T cells (not recorded which). This chain links TRBV7-9 with TRBJ2-3; lacking DNA, the TRBD1 call made by TCRdb goes unchecked. This receptor was identified in a woman between 18 and 75 years old in good health. The chain's CDR3 is CASSLVPGVDTQYF.